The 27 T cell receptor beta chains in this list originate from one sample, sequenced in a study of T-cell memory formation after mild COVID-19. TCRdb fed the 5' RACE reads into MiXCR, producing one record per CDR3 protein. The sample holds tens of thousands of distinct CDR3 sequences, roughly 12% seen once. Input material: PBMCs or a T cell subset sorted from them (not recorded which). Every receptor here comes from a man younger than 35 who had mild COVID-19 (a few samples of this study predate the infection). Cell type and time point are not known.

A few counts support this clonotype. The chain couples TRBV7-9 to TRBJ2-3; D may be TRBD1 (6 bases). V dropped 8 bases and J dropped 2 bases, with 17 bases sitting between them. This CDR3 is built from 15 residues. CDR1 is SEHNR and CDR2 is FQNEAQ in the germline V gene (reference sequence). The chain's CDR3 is CASRTTDRITDTQYF. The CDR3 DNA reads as TGTGCCAGCCGGACCACGGACAGAATCACAGATACGCAGTATTTT.

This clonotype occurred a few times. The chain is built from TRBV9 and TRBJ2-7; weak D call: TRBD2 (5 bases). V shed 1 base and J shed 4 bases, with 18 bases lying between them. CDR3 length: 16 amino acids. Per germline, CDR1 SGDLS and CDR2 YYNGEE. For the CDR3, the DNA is TGTGCCAGCAGCGTACTCCCATCAAACGAGGGATACGAGCAGTACTTC. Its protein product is CASSVLPSNEGYEQYF.

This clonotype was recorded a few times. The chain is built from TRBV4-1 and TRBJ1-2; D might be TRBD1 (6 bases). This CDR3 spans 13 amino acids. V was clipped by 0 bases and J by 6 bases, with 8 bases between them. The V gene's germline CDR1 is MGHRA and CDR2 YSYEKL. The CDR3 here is CASSQDRGHGYTF. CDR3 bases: TGCGCCAGCAGCCAAGATCGGGGGCATGGCTACACCTTC.

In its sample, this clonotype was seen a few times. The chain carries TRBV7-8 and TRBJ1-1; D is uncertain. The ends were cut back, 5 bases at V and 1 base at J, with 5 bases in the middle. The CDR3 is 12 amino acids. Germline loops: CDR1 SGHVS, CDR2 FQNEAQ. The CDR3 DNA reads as TGTGCCAGCAGCCCTTCGAACACTGAAGCTTTCTTT. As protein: CASSPSNTEAFF.

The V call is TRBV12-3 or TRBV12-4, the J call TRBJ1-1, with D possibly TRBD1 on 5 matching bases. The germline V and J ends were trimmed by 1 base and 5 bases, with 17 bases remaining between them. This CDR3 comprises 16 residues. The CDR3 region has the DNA TGTGCCAGCAGTTTAGGGGGACCGCCGGTGGGGACTGAAGCTTTCTTT. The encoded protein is CASSLGGPPVGTEAFF.

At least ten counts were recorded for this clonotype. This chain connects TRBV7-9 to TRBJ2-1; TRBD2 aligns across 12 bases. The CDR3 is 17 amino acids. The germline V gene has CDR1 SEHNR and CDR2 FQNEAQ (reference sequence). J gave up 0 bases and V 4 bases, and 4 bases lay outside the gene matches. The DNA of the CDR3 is TGTGCCAGCAGCTCCGGACTAGCGGGGCTCTCCTACAATGAGCAGTTCTTC. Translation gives CASSSGLAGLSYNEQFF.

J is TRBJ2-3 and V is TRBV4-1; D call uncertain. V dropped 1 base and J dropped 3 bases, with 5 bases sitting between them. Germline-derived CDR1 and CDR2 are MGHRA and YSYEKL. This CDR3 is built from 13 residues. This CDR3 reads CASSQAITDTQYF. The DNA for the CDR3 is TGCGCCAGCAGCCAAGCCATTACAGATACGCAGTATTTT.

The CDR3 region is CASSLGDRNNEQFF. CDR3 in DNA: TGTGCCAGCAGCTTAGGGGACAGGAACAATGAGCAGTTCTTC. The V gene is TRBV7-2, the J gene TRBJ2-1, with 8 bases identical to TRBD1. Germline CDR1 SGHTA, CDR2 FQGNSA. With 1 base clipped from V and 5 bases from J, the junction kept 1 base outside the gene matches. The CDR3 loop spans 14 amino acids.

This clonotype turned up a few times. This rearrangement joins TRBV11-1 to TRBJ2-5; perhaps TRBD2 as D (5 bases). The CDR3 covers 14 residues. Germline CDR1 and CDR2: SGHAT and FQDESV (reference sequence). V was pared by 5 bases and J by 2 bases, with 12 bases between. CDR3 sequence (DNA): TGTGCCAGCAGCGACTACCGGACTCAAGAGACCCAGTACTTC. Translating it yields CASSDYRTQETQYF.

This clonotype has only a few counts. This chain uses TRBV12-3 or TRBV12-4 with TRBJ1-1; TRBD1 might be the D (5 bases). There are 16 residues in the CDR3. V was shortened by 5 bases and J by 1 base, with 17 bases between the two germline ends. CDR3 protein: CASSPQGGGQNTEAFF. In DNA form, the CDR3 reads TGTGCCAGCAGTCCCCAGGGCGGCGGGCAGAACACTGAAGCTTTCTTT.

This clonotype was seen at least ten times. The chain's CDR3 is CASSARDSYEQYF. The CDR3 bases are TGTGCCAGCAGCGCCAGGGACAGCTACGAGCAGTACTTC. The chain has TRBV7-9 and TRBJ2-7, with 7 bases aligning to TRBD1. CDR1 SEHNR and CDR2 FQNEAQ come from the germline V gene (reference sequence). V lost 5 bases and J lost 3; bases outside the gene matches: 4. This CDR3 spans 13 amino acids.

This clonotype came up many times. This CDR3 is CASSQEGGSTDTQYF. Written as DNA, the CDR3 is TGCGCCAGCAGCCAAGAGGGGGGGAGCACAGATACGCAGTATTTT. This rearrangement joins TRBV4-3 to TRBJ2-3; 7 nucleotides align to TRBD2. Germline-derived CDR1 and CDR2 are LGHNA and YSLEER. The CDR3 is made up of 15 amino acids. V lost 0 bases and J lost 0; bases outside the gene matches: 0.

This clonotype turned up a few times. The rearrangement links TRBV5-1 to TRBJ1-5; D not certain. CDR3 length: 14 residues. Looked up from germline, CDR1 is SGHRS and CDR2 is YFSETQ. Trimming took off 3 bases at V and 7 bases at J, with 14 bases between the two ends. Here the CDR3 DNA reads TGCGCCAGCAGCTATGACACCGGGATCCAGCCCCAGCATTTT. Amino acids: CASSYDTGIQPQHF. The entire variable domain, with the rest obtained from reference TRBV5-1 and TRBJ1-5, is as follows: KAGVTQTPRYLIKTRGQQVTLSCSPISGHRSVSWYQQTPGQGLQFLFEYFSETQRNKGNFPGRFSGRQFSNSRSEMNVSTLELGDSALYLCASSYDTGIQPQHFGDGTRLSIL.

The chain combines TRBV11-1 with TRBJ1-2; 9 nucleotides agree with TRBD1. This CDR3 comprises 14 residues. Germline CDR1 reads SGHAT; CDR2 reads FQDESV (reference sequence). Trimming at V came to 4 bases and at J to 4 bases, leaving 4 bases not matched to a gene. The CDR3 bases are TGTGCCAGCAGCTCCGGACAGGGGAGCTATGGCTACACCTTC. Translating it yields CASSSGQGSYGYTF.

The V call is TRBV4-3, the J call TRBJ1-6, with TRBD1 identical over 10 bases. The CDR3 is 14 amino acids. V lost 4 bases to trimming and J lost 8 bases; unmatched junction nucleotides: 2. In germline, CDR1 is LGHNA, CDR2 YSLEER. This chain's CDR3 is CASSRGTGDSPLHF. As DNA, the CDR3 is TGCGCCAGCAGCCGCGGGACAGGGGATTCACCCCTCCACTTT.

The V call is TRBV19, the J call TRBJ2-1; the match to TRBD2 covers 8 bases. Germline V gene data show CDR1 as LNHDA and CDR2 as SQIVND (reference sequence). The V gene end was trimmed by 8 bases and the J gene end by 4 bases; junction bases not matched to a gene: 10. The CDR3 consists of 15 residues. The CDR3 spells CASLPGAGAYNEQFF. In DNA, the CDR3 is TGTGCCAGTCTCCCGGGAGCGGGGGCGTACAATGAGCAGTTCTTC.

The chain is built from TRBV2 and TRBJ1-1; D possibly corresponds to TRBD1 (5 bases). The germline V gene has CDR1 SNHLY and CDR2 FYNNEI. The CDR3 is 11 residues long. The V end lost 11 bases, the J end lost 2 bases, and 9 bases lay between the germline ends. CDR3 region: CAVRGNTEAFF. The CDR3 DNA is TGTGCCGTTAGGGGTAACACTGAAGCTTTCTTT.

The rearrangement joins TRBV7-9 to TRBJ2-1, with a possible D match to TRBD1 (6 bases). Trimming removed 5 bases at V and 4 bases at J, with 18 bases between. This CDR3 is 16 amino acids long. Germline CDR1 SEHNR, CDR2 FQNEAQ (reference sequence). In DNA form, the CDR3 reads TGTGCCAGCAGCCTCAAGGGGGTTGGAGAATACAATGAGCAGTTCTTC. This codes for CASSLKGVGEYNEQFF. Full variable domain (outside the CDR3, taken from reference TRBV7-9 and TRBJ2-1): DTGVSQNPRHKITKRGQNVTFRCDPISEHNRLYWYRQTLGQGPEFLTYFQNEAQLEKSRLLSDRFSAERPKGSFSTLEIQRTEQGDSAMYLCASSLKGVGEYNEQFFGPGTRLTVL.

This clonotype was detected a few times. The CDR3 region is CASSLAGQNTEAFF. The CDR3 DNA sequence: TGTGCCAGCAGTTTAGCGGGCCAGAACACTGAAGCTTTCTTT. The V gene is TRBV12-3 or TRBV12-4, the J gene TRBJ1-1; no clear D gene. The CDR3 spans 14 residues. The V and J ends lost 0 bases and 1 base respectively, with 6 bases between them.

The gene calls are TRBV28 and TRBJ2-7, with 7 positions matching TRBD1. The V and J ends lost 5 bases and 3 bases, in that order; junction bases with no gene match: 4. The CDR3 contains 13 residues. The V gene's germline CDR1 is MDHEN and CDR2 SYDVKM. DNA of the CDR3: TGTGCCAGCAGTCCCCGGGACAGCTACGAGCAGTACGTC. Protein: CASSPRDSYEQYV.

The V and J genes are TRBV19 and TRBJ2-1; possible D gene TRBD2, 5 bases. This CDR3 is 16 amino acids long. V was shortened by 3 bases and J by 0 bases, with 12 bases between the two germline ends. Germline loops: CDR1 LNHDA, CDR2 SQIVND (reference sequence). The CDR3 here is CASSIYAGLSYNEQFF. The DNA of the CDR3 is TGTGCCAGTAGTATTTATGCGGGCCTCTCCTACAATGAGCAGTTCTTC.

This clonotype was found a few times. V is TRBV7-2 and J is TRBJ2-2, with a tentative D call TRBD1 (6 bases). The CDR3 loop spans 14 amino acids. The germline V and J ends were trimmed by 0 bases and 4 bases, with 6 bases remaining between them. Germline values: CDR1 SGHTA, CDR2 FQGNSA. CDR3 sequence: CASSLAGGTGELFF. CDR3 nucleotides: TGTGCCAGCAGCTTAGCAGGGGGCACCGGGGAGCTGTTTTTT.

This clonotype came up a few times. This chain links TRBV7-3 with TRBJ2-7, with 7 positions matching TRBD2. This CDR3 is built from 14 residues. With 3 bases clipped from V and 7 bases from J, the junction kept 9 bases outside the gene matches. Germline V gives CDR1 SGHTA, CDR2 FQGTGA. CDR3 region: CASSLSGTGGEQYF. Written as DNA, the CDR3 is TGTGCCAGCAGCTTGAGCGGGACGGGCGGGGAGCAGTACTTC. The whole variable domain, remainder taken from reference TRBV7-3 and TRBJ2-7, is GAGVSQTPSNKVTEKGKYVELRCDPISGHTALYWYRQSLGQGPEFLIYFQGTGAADDSGLPNDRFFAVRPEGSVSTLKIQRTERGDSAVYLCASSLSGTGGEQYFGPGTRLTVT.

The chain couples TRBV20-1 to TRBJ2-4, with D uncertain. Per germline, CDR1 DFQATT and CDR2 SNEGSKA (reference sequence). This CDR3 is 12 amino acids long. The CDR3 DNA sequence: TGCAGCCCGACCTTAGACGGAAACATTCAGTACTTC. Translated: CSPTLDGNIQYF.

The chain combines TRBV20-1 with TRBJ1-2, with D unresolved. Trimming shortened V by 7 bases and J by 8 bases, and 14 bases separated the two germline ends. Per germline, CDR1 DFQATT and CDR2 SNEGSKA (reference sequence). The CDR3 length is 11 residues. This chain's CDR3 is CSGLREGGYTF. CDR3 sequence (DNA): TGCAGTGGGTTAAGGGAGGGAGGCTACACCTTC.

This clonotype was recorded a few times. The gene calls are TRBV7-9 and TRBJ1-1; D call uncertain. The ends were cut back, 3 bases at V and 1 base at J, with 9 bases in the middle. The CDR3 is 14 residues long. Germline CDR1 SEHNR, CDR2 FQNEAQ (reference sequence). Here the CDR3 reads CASSLIERNTEAFF. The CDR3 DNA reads TGTGCCAGCAGCTTGATAGAACGGAACACTGAAGCTTTCTTT.

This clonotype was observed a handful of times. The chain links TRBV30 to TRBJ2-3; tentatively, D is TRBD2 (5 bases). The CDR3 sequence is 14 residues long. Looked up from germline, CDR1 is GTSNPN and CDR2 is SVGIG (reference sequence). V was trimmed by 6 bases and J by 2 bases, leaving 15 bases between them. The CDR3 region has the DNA TGTGCCTGTTCCCGGGGAGTTTCCACAGATACGCAGTATTTT. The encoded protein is CACSRGVSTDTQYF.